The clone carrying this T cell receptor (beta chain) was detected a few times. The antigen is not known. CDR1 and CDR2 from the germline V gene are SGHVS and FNYEAQ. Trimming cost V 1 base and J 0 bases; bases outside gene matches: 7. The CDR3 is 18 amino acids. This record belongs to a study of cytomegalovirus exposure and HLA in healthy donors. In the study overall: Samples from HLA-typed donors yielded about 85 million unique TCRs in an early data release.

Findings and limits, study-wide: Cytomegalovirus-associated TCR beta chains were listed, numbering under 200. In a later analysis, compared with equally common non-associated chains, HLA-associated beta chains were more expanded.

The PCR used 60 Vbeta and 13 Jbeta primers. Source study methods: Later work found 65 million to 100 million unique TCR beta chains, with roughly 11 million shared. Clones were sequenced by immunoSEQ multiplex PCR, and TCRdb holds only the in-frame ones, with some missing. That table supplies the V and J calls and clone size; D and trimming were determined from the DNA. The data contain some 190,000 clones, around 81% of them singletons. The TCR originated in a man between 18 and 35 years old in good health and CMV-seronegative. The sequencing sample was made of PBMCs. The chain carries TRBV7-6 and TRBJ2-1; 9 nucleotides align to TRBD1. The CDR3 reads CASSLEGQGPSSYNEQFF. CDR3 DNA sequence: TGTGCCAGCAGCTTAGAGGGACAGGGTCCTAGCTCCTACAATGAGCAGTTCTTC.